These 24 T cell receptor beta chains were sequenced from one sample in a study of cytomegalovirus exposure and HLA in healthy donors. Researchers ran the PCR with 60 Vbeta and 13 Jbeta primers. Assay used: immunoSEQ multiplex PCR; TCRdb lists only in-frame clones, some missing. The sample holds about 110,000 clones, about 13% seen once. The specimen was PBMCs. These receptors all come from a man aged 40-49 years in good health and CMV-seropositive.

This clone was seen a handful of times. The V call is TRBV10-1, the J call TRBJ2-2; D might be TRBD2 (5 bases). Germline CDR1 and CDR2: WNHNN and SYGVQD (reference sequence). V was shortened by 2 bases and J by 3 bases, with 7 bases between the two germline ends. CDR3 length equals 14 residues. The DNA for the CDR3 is TGCGCCAGCAGTGAGGCGGAGGACACCGGGGAGCTGTTTTTT. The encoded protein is CASSEAEDTGELFF.

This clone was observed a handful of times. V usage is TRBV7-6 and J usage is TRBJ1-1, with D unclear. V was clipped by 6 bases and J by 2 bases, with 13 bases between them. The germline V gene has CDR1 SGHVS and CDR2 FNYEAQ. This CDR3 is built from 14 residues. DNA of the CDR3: TGTGCCAGCAGTCCAGAAGCGAGCAACACTGAAGCTTTCTTT. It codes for CASSPEASNTEAFF.

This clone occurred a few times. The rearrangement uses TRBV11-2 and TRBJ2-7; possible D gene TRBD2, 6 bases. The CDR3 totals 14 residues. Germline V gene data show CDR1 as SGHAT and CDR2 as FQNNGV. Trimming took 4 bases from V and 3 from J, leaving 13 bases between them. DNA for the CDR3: TGTGCCAGCAGCTCCCGACTAGAAGACTACGAGCAGTACTTC. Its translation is CASSSRLEDYEQYF.

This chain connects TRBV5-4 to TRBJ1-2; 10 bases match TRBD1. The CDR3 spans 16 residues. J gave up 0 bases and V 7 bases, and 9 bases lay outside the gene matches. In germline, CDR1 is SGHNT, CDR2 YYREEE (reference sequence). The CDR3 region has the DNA TGTGCCAGCGGAACCGGGACAGGGGTCGCTAACTATGGCTACACCTTC. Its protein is CASGTGTGVANYGYTF.

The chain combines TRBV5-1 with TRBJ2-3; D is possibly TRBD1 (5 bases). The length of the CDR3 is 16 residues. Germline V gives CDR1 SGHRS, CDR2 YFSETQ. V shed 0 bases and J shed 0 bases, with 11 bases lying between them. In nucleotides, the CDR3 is TGCGCCAGCAGCTTGGACGGGCAGGGAAGCACAGATACGCAGTATTTT. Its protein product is CASSLDGQGSTDTQYF.

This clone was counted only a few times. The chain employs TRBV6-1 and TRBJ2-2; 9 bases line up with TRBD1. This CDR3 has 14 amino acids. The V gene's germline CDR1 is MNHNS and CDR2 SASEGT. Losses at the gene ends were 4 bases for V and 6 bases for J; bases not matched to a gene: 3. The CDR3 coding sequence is TGTGCCAGCAGTGCCGGGACAGGGCCCGGGGAGCTGTTTTTT. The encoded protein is CASSAGTGPGELFF.

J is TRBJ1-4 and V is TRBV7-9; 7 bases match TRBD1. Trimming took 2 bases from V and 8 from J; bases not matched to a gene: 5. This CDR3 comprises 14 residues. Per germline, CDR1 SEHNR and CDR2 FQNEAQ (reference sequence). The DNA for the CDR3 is TGTGCCAGCAGCTTACAACAGGGGATAGAAAAACTGTTTTTT. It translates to CASSLQQGIEKLFF.

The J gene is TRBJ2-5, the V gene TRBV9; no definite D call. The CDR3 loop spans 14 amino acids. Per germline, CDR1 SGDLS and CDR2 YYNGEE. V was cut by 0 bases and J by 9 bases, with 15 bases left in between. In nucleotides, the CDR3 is TGTGCCAGCAGCGTAGATAGTATCAGGTCGGCCCAGTACTTC. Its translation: CASSVDSIRSAQYF. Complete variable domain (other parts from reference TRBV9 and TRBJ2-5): DSGVTQTPKHLITATGQRVTLRCSPRSGDLSVYWYQQSLDQGLQFLIQYYNGEERAKGNILERFSAQQFPDLHSELNLSSLELGDSALYFCASSVDSIRSAQYFGPGTRLLVL.

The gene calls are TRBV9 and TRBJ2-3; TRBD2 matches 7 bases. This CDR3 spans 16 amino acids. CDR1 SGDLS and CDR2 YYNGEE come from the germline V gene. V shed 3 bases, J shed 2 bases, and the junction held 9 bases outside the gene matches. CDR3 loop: CASSAAGSGLTDTQYF. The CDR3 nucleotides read TGTGCCAGCAGCGCAGCCGGTAGCGGGCTCACAGATACGCAGTATTTT. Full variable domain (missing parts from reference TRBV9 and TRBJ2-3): DSGVTQTPKHLITATGQRVTLRCSPRSGDLSVYWYQQSLDQGLQFLIQYYNGEERAKGNILERFSAQQFPDLHSELNLSSLELGDSALYFCASSAAGSGLTDTQYFGPGTRLTVL.

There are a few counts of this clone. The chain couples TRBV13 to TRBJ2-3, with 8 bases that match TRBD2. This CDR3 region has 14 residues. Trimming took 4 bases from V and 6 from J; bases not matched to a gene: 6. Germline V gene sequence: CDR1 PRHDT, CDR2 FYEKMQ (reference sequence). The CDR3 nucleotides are TGTGCCAGCAGCTACCGGACTAGCTCGGATACGCAGTATTTT. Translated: CASSYRTSSDTQYF.

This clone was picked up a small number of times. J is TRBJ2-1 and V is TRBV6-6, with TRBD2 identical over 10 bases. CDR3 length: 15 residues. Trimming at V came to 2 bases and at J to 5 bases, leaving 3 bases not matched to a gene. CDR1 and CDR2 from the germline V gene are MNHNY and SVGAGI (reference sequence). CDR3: CASSYRLAGDNEQFF. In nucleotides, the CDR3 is TGTGCCAGCAGTTACCGGCTAGCGGGGGACAATGAGCAGTTCTTC.

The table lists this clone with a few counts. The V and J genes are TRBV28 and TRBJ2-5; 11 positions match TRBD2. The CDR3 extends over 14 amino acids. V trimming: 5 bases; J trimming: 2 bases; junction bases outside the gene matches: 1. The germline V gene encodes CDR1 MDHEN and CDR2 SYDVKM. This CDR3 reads CASSRLAGQETQYF. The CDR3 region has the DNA TGTGCCAGCAGTCGACTAGCGGGGCAAGAGACCCAGTACTTC.

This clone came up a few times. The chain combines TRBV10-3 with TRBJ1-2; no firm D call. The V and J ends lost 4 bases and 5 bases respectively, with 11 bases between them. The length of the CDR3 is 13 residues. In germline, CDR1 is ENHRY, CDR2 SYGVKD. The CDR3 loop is CAISVRTDYGYTF. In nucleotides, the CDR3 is TGTGCCATCAGTGTCCGGACTGATTATGGCTACACCTTC.

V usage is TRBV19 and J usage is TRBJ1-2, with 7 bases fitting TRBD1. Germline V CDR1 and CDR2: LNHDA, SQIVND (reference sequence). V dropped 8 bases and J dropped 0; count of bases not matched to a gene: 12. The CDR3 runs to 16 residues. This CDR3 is CASLRDSLSPNYGYTF. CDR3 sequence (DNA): TGTGCCAGTTTGCGGGACAGCCTATCCCCTAACTATGGCTACACCTTC.

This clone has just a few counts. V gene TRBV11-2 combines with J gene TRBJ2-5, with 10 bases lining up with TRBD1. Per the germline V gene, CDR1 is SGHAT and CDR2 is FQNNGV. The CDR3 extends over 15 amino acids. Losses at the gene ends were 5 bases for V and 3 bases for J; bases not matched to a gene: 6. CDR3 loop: CASSRLGTGEETQYF. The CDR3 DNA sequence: TGTGCCAGCAGCCGGCTCGGGACAGGGGAAGAGACCCAGTACTTC.

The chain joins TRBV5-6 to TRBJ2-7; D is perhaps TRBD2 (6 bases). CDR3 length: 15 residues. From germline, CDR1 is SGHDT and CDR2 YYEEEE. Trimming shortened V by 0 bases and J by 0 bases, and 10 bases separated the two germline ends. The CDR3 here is CASSLGTGASYEQYF. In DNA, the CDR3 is TGTGCCAGCAGCTTGGGGACGGGAGCCTCCTACGAGCAGTACTTC. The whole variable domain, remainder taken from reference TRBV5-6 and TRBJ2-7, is DAGVTQSPTHLIKTRGQQVTLRCSPKSGHDTVSWYQQALGQGPQFIFQYYEEEERQRGNFPDRFSGHQFPNYSSELNVNALLLGDSALYLCASSLGTGASYEQYFGPGTRLTVT.

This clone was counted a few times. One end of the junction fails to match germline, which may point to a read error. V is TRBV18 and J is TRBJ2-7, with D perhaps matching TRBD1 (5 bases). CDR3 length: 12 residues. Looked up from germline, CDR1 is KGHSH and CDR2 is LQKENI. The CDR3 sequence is CASSPQGIEEYF. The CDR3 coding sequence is TGTGCCAGCTCACCACAGGGGATCGAGGAGTACTTC.

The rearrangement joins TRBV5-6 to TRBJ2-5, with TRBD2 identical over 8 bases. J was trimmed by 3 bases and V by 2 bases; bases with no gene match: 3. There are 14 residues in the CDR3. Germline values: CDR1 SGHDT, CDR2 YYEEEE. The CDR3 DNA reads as TGTGCCAGCAGCTTCTCCGGGAGGGAAGAGACCCAGTACTTC. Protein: CASSFSGREETQYF.

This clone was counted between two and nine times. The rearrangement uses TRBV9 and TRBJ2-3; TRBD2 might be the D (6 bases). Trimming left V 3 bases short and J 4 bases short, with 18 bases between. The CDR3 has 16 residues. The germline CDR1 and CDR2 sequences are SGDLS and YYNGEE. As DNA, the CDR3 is TGTGCCAGCAGCGCCCTCGAATCGGGAGTGGCAGATACGCAGTATTTT. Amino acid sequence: CASSALESGVADTQYF.

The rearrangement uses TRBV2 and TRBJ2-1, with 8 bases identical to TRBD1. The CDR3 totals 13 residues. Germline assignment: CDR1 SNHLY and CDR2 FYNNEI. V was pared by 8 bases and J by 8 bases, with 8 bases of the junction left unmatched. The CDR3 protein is CASPRTGLDEQFF. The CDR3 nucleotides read TGTGCCAGCCCACGGACAGGGCTTGATGAGCAGTTCTTC.

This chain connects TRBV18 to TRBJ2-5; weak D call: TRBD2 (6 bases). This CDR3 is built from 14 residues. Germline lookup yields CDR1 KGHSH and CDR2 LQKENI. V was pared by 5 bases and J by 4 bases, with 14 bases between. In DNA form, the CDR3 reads TGTGCCAGCTCAGCGACTAGTCAGCGAGAGACCCAGTACTTC. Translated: CASSATSQRETQYF.

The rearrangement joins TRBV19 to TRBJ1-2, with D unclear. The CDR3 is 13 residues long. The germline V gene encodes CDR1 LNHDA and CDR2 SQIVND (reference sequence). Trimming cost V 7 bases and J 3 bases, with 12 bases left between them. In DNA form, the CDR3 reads TGTGCCAGTAAGGATACACTATACTATGGCTACACCTTC. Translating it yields CASKDTLYYGYTF.

CDR3 region: CARSSEINYGYTF. The CDR3 region has the DNA TGTGCCAGAAGCTCCGAAATCAACTATGGCTACACCTTC. The V gene is TRBV6-5, the J gene TRBJ1-2, with D hard to call. CDR3 length: 13 amino acids. Per germline, CDR1 MNHEY and CDR2 SVGAGI. Trimming shortened V by 9 bases and J by 2 bases, and 13 bases separated the two germline ends.

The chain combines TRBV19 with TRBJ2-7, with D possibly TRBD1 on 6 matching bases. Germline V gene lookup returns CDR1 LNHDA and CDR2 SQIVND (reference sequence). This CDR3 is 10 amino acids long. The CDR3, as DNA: TGTGTCAGCGAGGGACATGAGCAGTACTTC. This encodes CVSEGHEQYF.